This T cell receptor (beta chain) derives from a study of blood T cell repertoires in COVID-19 (dated by TCRdb to 2019 to 2021). Looking at the study overall: Samples covering the acute and convalescent phases of COVID-19 were provided by collaborators in the United States, Italy and Spain. The material from the prospective study consisted of cDNA or gDNA derived from T cells, B-cell-depleted T cells, or PBMCs. Subjects who had been exposed to COVID-19, were actively infected with it, or had recovered from it provided the deeply sampled blood TCRbeta repertoires that made up the dataset. The repertoires were made available in a free public database intended to serve as a resource for research on the immune response to SARS-CoV-2. Samples came from the ongoing ImmuneRACE study (first 160 participants) plus 1,254 subjects from 6 global collaborators. A de-identified subject ID, COVID-19 status, age in years and sex were almost always included in the sample metadata. Where available, HLA class I and class II types were obtained from metadata supplied by the sample provider rather than from assay-based typing. The paper as a whole reports these results and caveats: How much clinical and demographic metadata was included differed by source and by participant, and the metadata was provided uncurated.

From the cysteine through the phenylalanine, the CDR3 covers 15 amino acids. The retained sequence is limited to the CDR3, 45 bases, with the frame set at the first base. Sequences SGHTA (CDR1) and FQGNSA (CDR2) are obtained from the germline V gene. Unmatched junction bases come to 7, with V trimmed by 2 bases and J by 9 bases. TCRbeta CDR3 regions were amplified from genomic DNA by means of the immunoSEQ Assay, a bias-controlled multiplex PCR. Per the authors' processing: The number of nucleated cells in each sample was estimated from the amplification of reference gene primers within the assay. Sequence reads were collapsed and filtered to measure the absolute abundance of every unique TCRbeta CDR3 rearrangement. For each sample, productive Simpson clonality was calculated by taking the square root of Simpson's diversity index across productive rearrangements. Entries here come from immuneACCESS through TCRdb and include only in-frame sequences with V and J called. Some clones fail to appear in such tables; in the studies checked, an unresolved V gene covers under half of the shortfall, and the cause of the remainder is unknown. D and trimming come from the DNA, and the V and J calls and clone size come from that table. The sample contains about 110,000 clones, about 85% of them found a single time. The ten largest clones take up approximately 1.5% of the sample.

This clone was picked up a small number of times. Its antigen has not been determined. Per-nucleotide qualities are absent, and no much larger clonotype sits a single base away. Collaborating institutions collected whole blood in K2EDTA tubes following their own protocols. For TCRbeta analysis, collaborators shipped samples in one of three forms: frozen whole blood, isolated PBMCs, or DNA extracted from either of those sample types. Sequencing was done on a sample of peripheral blood. The sequence derives from a middle-aged man with acute or convalescent COVID-19. The receptor chain draws on TRBV7-2 and TRBJ1-6; 7 middle bases align to TRBD1. The DNA sequence is given as TGTGCCAGCAGCTTAAAGGCAGGGGGAAGTTCACCCCTCCACTTT. The translation is CASSLKAGGSSPLHF.